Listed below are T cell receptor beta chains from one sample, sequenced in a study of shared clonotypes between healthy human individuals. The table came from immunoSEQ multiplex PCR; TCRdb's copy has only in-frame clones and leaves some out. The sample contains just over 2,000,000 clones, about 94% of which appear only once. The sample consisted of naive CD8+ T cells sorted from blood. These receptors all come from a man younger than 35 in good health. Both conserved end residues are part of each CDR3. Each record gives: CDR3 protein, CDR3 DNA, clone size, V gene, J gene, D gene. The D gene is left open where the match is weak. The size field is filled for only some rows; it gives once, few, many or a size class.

CDR3 protein: CASSTYGLPSGFNTGELFF; CDR3 DNA: TGTGCCAGCAGCACCTATGGCCTCCCTAGCGGATTTAACACCGGGGAGCTGTTTTTT; clone size: .; V gene: TRBV21-1; J gene: TRBJ2-2; D gene: .
CDR3 protein: CASSLTGGYNEQFF; CDR3 DNA: TGTGCCAGCAGCCTCACAGGGGGTTACAATGAGCAGTTCTTC; clone size: .; V gene: TRBV7-6; J gene: TRBJ2-1; D gene: TRBD1
CDR3 protein: CASSPPGTVTPNTGELFF; CDR3 DNA: TGTGCCAGCTCACCGCCCGGGACAGTGACTCCCAACACCGGGGAGCTGTTTTTT; clone size: .; V gene: TRBV18; J gene: TRBJ2-2; D gene: TRBD1
CDR3 protein: CASSLYGTEAFF; CDR3 DNA: TGTGCCAGCAGCCTCTATGGCACTGAAGCTTTCTTT; clone size: .; V gene: TRBV7-9; J gene: TRBJ1-1; D gene: .
CDR3 protein: CASGDRNYNEQFF; CDR3 DNA: TGTGCCAGCGGGGACAGAAACTACAATGAGCAGTTCTTC; clone size: .; V gene: TRBV28; J gene: TRBJ2-1; D gene: TRBD1
CDR3 protein: CASSRRRGAYNSPLHF; CDR3 DNA: TGTGCCAGCAGCAGACGGAGGGGAGCCTATAATTCACCCCTCCACTTT; clone size: .; V gene: TRBV7-9; J gene: TRBJ1-6; D gene: .
CDR3 protein: CASSSLRGYEQYF; CDR3 DNA: TGTGCCAGCAGCTCCCTTAGGGGATACGAGCAGTACTTC; clone size: few; V gene: TRBV7-2; J gene: TRBJ2-7; D gene: .
CDR3 protein: CASSQRVGGQETQYF; CDR3 DNA: TGCGCCAGCAGCCAACGTGTGGGTGGCCAAGAGACCCAGTACTTC; clone size: .; V gene: TRBV4-1; J gene: TRBJ2-5; D gene: .
CDR3 protein: CASSLGGTGVQETQYF; CDR3 DNA: TGTGCCAGCAGCTTAGGGGGGACAGGGGTCCAAGAGACCCAGTACTTC; clone size: .; V gene: TRBV7-9; J gene: TRBJ2-5; D gene: TRBD1
CDR3 protein: CSVRRGSSYEQYF; CDR3 DNA: TGCAGCGTAAGAAGGGGCAGCTCCTACGAGCAGTACTTC; clone size: .; V gene: TRBV29-1; J gene: TRBJ2-7; D gene: .
CDR3 protein: CASSFTTGTAYEKLFF; CDR3 DNA: TGTGCCAGCAGCTTTACTACCGGGACAGCGTATGAAAAACTGTTTTTT; clone size: .; V gene: TRBV7-9; J gene: TRBJ1-4; D gene: TRBD1
CDR3 protein: CASSLIGGSYGYTF; CDR3 DNA: TGTGCCAGCAGTTTAATAGGGGGCAGCTATGGCTACACCTTC; clone size: .; V gene: TRBV28; J gene: TRBJ1-2; D gene: TRBD1
CDR3 protein: CASSYLSEILTGELFF; CDR3 DNA: TGTGCCAGCAGTTACCTCTCGGAGATACTCACCGGGGAGCTGTTTTTT; clone size: .; V gene: TRBV6-5; J gene: TRBJ2-2; D gene: .
CDR3 protein: CASRTSHPYEQYF; CDR3 DNA: TGTGCCAGCCGAACTAGCCACCCCTACGAGCAGTACTTC; clone size: .; V gene: TRBV27; J gene: TRBJ2-7; D gene: .
CDR3 protein: CASRAGGDSNQPQHF; CDR3 DNA: TGTGCCTCGAGGGCGGGGGGGGATAGCAATCAGCCCCAGCATTTT; clone size: .; V gene: TRBV19; J gene: TRBJ1-5; D gene: .
CDR3 protein: CASGARNSYEQYF; CDR3 DNA: TGTGCCAGCGGCGCTAGGAACTCCTACGAGCAGTACTTC; clone size: .; V gene: TRBV27; J gene: TRBJ2-7; D gene: .
CDR3 protein: CASSYGLSSFNEQFF; CDR3 DNA: TGTGCCAGCAGTTACGGACTATCTTCTTTCAATGAGCAGTTCTTC; clone size: .; V gene: TRBV6-5; J gene: TRBJ2-1; D gene: .
CDR3 protein: CASSALGGDNEQFF; CDR3 DNA: TGCGCCAGCAGTGCGTTGGGGGGTGACAATGAGCAGTTCTTC; clone size: .; V gene: TRBV4-3; J gene: TRBJ2-1; D gene: .
CDR3 protein: CASSFIETQYF; CDR3 DNA: TGTGCCAGCAGCTTTATAGAGACCCAGTACTTC; clone size: once; V gene: TRBV7-3; J gene: TRBJ2-5; D gene: .
CDR3 protein: CASSYSYNTEAFF; CDR3 DNA: TGTGCCAGCAGTTACTCATATAACACTGAAGCTTTCTTT; clone size: .; V gene: TRBV6-5; J gene: TRBJ1-1; D gene: .
CDR3 protein: CAWSVQGALFF; CDR3 DNA: TGTGCCTGGAGTGTTCAGGGAGCGCTGTTTTTT; clone size: .; V gene: TRBV30; J gene: TRBJ2-2; D gene: .
CDR3 protein: CASSLGQYNEQFF; CDR3 DNA: TGTGCCAGCAGCTTGGGACAGTACAATGAGCAGTTCTTC; clone size: .; V gene: TRBV5-4; J gene: TRBJ2-1; D gene: .
CDR3 protein: CASSQGTQSSTDTQYF; CDR3 DNA: TGTGCCAGCAGCCAAGGAACCCAATCTAGCACAGATACGCAGTATTTT; clone size: .; V gene: TRBV4-2; J gene: TRBJ2-3; D gene: .
CDR3 protein: CASSLGPGTGVGKLFF; CDR3 DNA: TGTGCCAGCAGTTTGGGACCGGGGACAGGGGTAGGAAAACTGTTTTTT; clone size: .; V gene: TRBV27; J gene: TRBJ1-4; D gene: TRBD1
CDR3 protein: CASSSTDYEQYF; CDR3 DNA: TGTGCCAGCAGCTCCACTGACTACGAGCAGTACTTC; clone size: .; V gene: TRBV13; J gene: TRBJ2-7; D gene: .
CDR3 protein: CASSPRTPSTDTQYF; CDR3 DNA: TGCGCCAGCAGCCCCAGAACACCCAGCACAGATACGCAGTATTTT; clone size: once; V gene: TRBV5-1; J gene: TRBJ2-3; D gene: .
CDR3 protein: CASTGTEAPYTF; CDR3 DNA: TGTGCCAGCACTGGGACAGAGGCCCCCTACACCTTC; clone size: .; V gene: TRBV6-1; J gene: TRBJ1-2; D gene: TRBD1
CDR3 protein: CASSLRDTEQYF; CDR3 DNA: TGTGCCAGCAGCTTAAGGGACACCGAGCAGTACTTC; clone size: .; V gene: TRBV13; J gene: TRBJ2-7; D gene: .
CDR3 protein: CASSVAAGLDYEQYF; CDR3 DNA: TGTGCCAGCAGCGTAGCGGCAGGGTTGGACTACGAGCAGTACTTC; clone size: .; V gene: TRBV9; J gene: TRBJ2-7; D gene: .
CDR3 protein: CASSFGSTEAFF; CDR3 DNA: TGTGCCAGCAGCTTCGGGAGCACTGAAGCTTTCTTT; clone size: .; V gene: TRBV5-6; J gene: TRBJ1-1; D gene: .
CDR3 protein: CASSVGTVMNTEAFF; CDR3 DNA: TGTGCCAGCAGCGTAGGGACAGTCATGAACACTGAAGCTTTCTTT; clone size: .; V gene: TRBV9; J gene: TRBJ1-1; D gene: .
CDR3 protein: CASSESGAGAREQYF; CDR3 DNA: TGTGCCAGCAGTGAAAGTGGAGCGGGAGCACGCGAGCAGTACTTC; clone size: .; V gene: TRBV25-1; J gene: TRBJ2-7; D gene: TRBD2
CDR3 protein: CASSTRTGVTGELFF; CDR3 DNA: TGTGCCAGCAGTACCCGGACAGGTGTGACCGGGGAGCTGTTTTTT; clone size: .; V gene: TRBV25-1; J gene: TRBJ2-2; D gene: TRBD1
CDR3 protein: CASSFSQASGGTYEQYF; CDR3 DNA: TGTGCCAGCAGCTTCTCTCAGGCTAGCGGGGGGACCTACGAGCAGTACTTC; clone size: .; V gene: TRBV7-6; J gene: TRBJ2-7; D gene: TRBD2
CDR3 protein: CASSLVGDGYTF; CDR3 DNA: TGCGCCAGCAGCTTGGTAGGGGATGGCTACACCTTC; clone size: .; V gene: TRBV5-1; J gene: TRBJ1-2; D gene: .
CDR3 protein: CASRAGRAREQYF; CDR3 DNA: TGCGCCAGCAGGGCCGGGAGGGCGCGGGAGCAGTACTTC; clone size: once; V gene: TRBV5-1; J gene: TRBJ2-7; D gene: TRBD2
CDR3 protein: CASSLSTLRAGVEQYF; CDR3 DNA: TGTGCCAGCAGTTTATCCACCCTTCGGGCAGGGGTCGAGCAGTACTTC; clone size: .; V gene: TRBV27; J gene: TRBJ2-7; D gene: .
CDR3 protein: CASSLVLGLGTDTQYF; CDR3 DNA: TGTGCCAGCAGTCTCGTTCTAGGTCTCGGCACAGATACGCAGTATTTT; clone size: .; V gene: TRBV28; J gene: TRBJ2-3; D gene: .
CDR3 protein: CASSDTRKQNEAFF; CDR3 DNA: TGTGCCAGCAGCGACACGAGAAAACAGAATGAAGCTTTCTTT; clone size: .; V gene: TRBV7-9; J gene: TRBJ1-1; D gene: .
CDR3 protein: CASSPGLAYEQYF; CDR3 DNA: TGTGCCAGCAGCCCGGGGCTAGCCTACGAGCAGTACTTC; clone size: .; V gene: TRBV5-4; J gene: TRBJ2-7; D gene: .
CDR3 protein: CASSPQGISYEQYF; CDR3 DNA: TGTGCCAGCAGCCCGCAGGGGATCTCCTACGAGCAGTACTTC; clone size: .; V gene: TRBV5-5; J gene: TRBJ2-7; D gene: .
CDR3 protein: CASRTGQDEKLFF; CDR3 DNA: TGTGCCAGCAGGACAGGGCAGGATGAAAAACTGTTTTTT; clone size: .; V gene: TRBV2; J gene: TRBJ1-4; D gene: TRBD1
CDR3 protein: CASSPAGGTDTQYF; CDR3 DNA: TGCGCCAGCAGCCCGGCGGGGGGCACAGATACGCAGTATTTT; clone size: once; V gene: TRBV5-1; J gene: TRBJ2-3; D gene: TRBD2
CDR3 protein: CASSPRWGTDTQYF; CDR3 DNA: TGTGCCAGCAGCCCCCGGTGGGGCACAGATACGCAGTATTTT; clone size: .; V gene: TRBV11-2; J gene: TRBJ2-3; D gene: .
CDR3 protein: CASSLDLGSPYEQYF; CDR3 DNA: TGTGCCAGCAGCTTAGATCTCGGGTCTCCCTACGAGCAGTACTTC; clone size: few; V gene: TRBV11-2; J gene: TRBJ2-7; D gene: .
CDR3 protein: CSVFAPGSSYEQYF; CDR3 DNA: TGCAGCGTTTTTGCCCCCGGGTCTTCCTACGAGCAGTACTTC; clone size: .; V gene: TRBV29-1; J gene: TRBJ2-7; D gene: .
CDR3 protein: CASSETDRSYEQYF; CDR3 DNA: TGTGCCAGCAGTGAAACCGACCGCTCCTACGAGCAGTACTTC; clone size: .; V gene: TRBV6-5; J gene: TRBJ2-7; D gene: .
CDR3 protein: CASRPGLAEGIPLTDTQYF; CDR3 DNA: TGTGCCAGCAGACCAGGACTAGCGGAAGGTATCCCATTGACAGATACGCAGTATTTT; clone size: .; V gene: TRBV5-4; J gene: TRBJ2-3; D gene: TRBD2
CDR3 protein: CASSPDRAAGELFF; CDR3 DNA: TGCGCCAGCAGTCCGGACAGGGCAGCCGGGGAGCTGTTTTTT; clone size: .; V gene: TRBV4-1; J gene: TRBJ2-2; D gene: TRBD1
CDR3 protein: CASSGADGEQYF; CDR3 DNA: TGTGCCAGTAGTGGGGCTGACGGCGAGCAGTACTTC; clone size: .; V gene: TRBV19; J gene: TRBJ2-7; D gene: .
CDR3 protein: CASSVLSSGLSYEQYF; CDR3 DNA: TGTGCCAGCAGTGTCCTATCTAGCGGCCTCTCCTACGAGCAGTACTTC; clone size: .; V gene: TRBV27; J gene: TRBJ2-7; D gene: TRBD2
CDR3 protein: CASSPGFWNTEAFF; CDR3 DNA: TGTGCCAGCAGCCCAGGGTTCTGGAACACTGAAGCTTTCTTT; clone size: .; V gene: TRBV11-2; J gene: TRBJ1-1; D gene: .
CDR3 protein: CASSLELAGDSYEQYF; CDR3 DNA: TGCGCCAGCAGCTTGGAACTAGCGGGGGACTCCTACGAGCAGTACTTC; clone size: .; V gene: TRBV5-1; J gene: TRBJ2-7; D gene: TRBD2
CDR3 protein: CARHPRGADTQYF; CDR3 DNA: TGTGCCCGACACCCCAGGGGGGCAGATACGCAGTATTTT; clone size: .; V gene: TRBV21-1; J gene: TRBJ2-3; D gene: .
CDR3 protein: CASSTRQANYGYTF; CDR3 DNA: TGCGCCAGCAGCACCCGACAGGCAAACTATGGCTACACCTTC; clone size: .; V gene: TRBV5-1; J gene: TRBJ1-2; D gene: .